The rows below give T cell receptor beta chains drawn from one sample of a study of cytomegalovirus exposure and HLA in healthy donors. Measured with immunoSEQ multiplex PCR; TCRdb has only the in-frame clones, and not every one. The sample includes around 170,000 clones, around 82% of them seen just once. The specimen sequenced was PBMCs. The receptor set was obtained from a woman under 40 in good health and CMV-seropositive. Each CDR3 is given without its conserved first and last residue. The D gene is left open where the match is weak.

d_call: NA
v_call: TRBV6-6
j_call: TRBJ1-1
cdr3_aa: ASSTERETEAF

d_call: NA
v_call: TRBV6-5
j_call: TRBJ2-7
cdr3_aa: ASSLTKVHYEQY

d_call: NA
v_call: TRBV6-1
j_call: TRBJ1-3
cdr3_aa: ASTLRRVDGNTIY

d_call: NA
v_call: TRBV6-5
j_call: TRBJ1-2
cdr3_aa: ASSYSSLMYGYT

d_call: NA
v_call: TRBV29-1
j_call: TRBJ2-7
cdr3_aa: SVEGGYGQSYEQY

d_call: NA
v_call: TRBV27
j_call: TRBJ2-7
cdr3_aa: ASSLSIFQIYEQY

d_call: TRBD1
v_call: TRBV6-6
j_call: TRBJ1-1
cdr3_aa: ASSYPGQGGPEAF

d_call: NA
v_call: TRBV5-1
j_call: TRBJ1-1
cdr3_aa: ASSSRGTEAF

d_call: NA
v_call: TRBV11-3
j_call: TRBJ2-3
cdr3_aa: ASSLSWGGTDTQY

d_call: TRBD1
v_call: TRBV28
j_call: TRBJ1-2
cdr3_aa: ASSLLDRGQGYT

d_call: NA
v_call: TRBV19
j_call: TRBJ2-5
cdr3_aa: ASSIGGIQETQY

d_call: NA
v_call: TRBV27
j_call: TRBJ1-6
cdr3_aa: ASSPTGSNSPLH

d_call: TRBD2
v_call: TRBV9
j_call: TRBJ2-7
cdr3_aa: ASSVGASGGYEQY

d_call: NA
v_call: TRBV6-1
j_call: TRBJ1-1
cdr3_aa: ASSAAGQWVRWNTEAF

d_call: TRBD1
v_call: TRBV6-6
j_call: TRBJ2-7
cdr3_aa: ASRGQGDYEQY

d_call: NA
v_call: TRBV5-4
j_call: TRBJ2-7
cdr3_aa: ASSLGAGTYEQY

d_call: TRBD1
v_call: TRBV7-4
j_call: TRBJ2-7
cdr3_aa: ASSLTDRDHEQY

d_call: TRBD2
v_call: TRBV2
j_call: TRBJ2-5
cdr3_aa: ASSPGLAGGRETQY

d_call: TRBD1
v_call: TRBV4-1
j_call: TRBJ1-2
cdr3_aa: ASSPGQLYGYT

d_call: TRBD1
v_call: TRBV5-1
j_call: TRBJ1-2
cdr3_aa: ASSSSLGQGHNYGYT

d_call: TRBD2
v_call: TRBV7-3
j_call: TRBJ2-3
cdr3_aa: ASSPGAGRGTDTQY

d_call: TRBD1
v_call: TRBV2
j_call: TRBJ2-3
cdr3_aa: ASRPGTGSTDTQY

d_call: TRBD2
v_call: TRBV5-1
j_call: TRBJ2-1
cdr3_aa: ASSRGGELYNEQF

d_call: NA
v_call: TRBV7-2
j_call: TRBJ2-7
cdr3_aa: ASSFSGTGSYEQY

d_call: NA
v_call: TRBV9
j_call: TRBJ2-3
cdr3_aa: ASSGGGTDTQY

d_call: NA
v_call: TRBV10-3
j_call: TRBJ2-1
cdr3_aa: AISEGLSNEQF

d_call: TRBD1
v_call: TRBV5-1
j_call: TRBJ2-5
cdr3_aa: ASHIQGEETQY

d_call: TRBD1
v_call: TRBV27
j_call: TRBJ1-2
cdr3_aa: ASSLSRQGQGYGYT

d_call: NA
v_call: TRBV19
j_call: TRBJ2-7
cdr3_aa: ASSVQGSYEQY

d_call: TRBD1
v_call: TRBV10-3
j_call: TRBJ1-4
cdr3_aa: AISGSQGAGEKLF

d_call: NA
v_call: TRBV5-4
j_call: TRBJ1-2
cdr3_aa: ASSLTGLADYGYT

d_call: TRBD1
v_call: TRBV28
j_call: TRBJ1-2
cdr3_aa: ASRPRTGGVIYGYT

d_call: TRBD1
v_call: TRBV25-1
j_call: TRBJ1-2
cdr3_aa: ASSGRDRGRRTYGYT

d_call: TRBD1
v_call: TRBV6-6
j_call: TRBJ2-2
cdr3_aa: ASSYTTGPGSGELF

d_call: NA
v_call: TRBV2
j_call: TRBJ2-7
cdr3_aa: ASSGEGEYPREQY

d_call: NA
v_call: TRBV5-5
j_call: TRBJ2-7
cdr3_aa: ASSSIVGALISYEQY

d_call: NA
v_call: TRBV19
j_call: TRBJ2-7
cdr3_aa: ASSMGASYEQY

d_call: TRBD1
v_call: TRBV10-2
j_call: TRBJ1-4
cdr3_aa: ASSPDHRGPNEKLF

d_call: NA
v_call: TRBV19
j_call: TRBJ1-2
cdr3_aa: ASSNHRFGPRRGYT

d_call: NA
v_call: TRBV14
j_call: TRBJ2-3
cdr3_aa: ASSQGLGGGPDTQY

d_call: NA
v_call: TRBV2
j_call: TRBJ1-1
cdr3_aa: ASRVQGNTEAF

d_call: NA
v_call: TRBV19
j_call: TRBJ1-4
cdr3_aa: ASTTGGPNEKLF

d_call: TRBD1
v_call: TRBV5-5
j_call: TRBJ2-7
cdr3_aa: ASSLAADRRSSYEQY

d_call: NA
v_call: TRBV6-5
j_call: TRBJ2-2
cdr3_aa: ASSYNLEANTGELF

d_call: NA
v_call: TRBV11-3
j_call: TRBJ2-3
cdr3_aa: ASSLEYQGTDTQY

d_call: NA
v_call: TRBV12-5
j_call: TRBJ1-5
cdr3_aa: ASALQEGYQPQH

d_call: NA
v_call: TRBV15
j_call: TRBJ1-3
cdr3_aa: ATGGAYGNTIY

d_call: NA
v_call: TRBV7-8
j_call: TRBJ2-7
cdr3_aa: ASSKTGGEYEQY

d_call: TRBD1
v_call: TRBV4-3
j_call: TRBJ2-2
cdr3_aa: ASSQALPGTGTGELF

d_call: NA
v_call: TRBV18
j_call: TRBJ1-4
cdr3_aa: ASSPRGFEEKLV

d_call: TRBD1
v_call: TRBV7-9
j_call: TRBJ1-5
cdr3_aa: ASSRQGWNQPQH

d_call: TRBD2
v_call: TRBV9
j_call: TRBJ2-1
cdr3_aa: ASSVSGGPYNEQF

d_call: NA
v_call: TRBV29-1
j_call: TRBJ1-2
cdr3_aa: SATRDTYNYGYT